This TCR beta chain appears in the sequencing data of a study of T cell repertoires in cytomegalovirus infection. Findings and caveats of the study: The ex vivo response was dominated by HLA-C-restricted CMV-specific TCR beta clonotypes.

This clonotype was seen only a few times. Its antigen is unidentified. TCRdb analysed the reads with MiXCR anew, one entry per CDR3 protein. Of about 500,000 distinct CDR3 sequences listed, 33% are singletons. V was trimmed by 7 bases and J by 0 bases, leaving 9 bases between them. CDR1 SNHLY and CDR2 FYNNEI come from the germline V gene. The CDR3 is 14 amino acids. The V call is TRBV2, the J call TRBJ1-4; D is unresolved. The source was cultured PBMCs, collected from culture after CMV antigen stimulation. This TCR was sampled from a human donor in good health (CMV status not recorded). Some clones in this sample may be carry-over from other donors' samples. As DNA, the CDR3 is TGTGCCAGCACGCGGGAGGCAACTAATGAAAAACTGTTTTTT. It specifies CASTREATNEKLFF.